The 32 T cell receptor beta chains given below trace back to one sample, sequenced in a study of T-cell reconstitution after alpha-beta-depleted transplantation in children (TCRdb year 2016). Libraries were made using PCR. The reads were generated on an Illumina HiSeq 2500. TCR library preparation used molecular barcoding, with unique molecular identifiers applied to normalize quantification of the TCRbeta repertoire. The public reads were reprocessed in TCRdb via fastp at Q25 and MiXCR, keeping in-frame beta chains. Rows with one shared CDR3 protein collapse into an entry with the most common genes and DNA. The sample table records fewer than 400,000 distinct CDR3 sequences; about a fifth of these occur just once. The top ten constitute around 3.9% of the sample. Here the sequenced sample was PBMCs from the stem cell graft donor, taken from the stem cell graft. These receptor sequences come from a human donor who donated a stem cell graft to a child with acute myeloid leukemia.

V and J are TRBV2 and TRBJ2-1; no clear D gene. The CDR3 spans 12 residues. Germline loops: CDR1 SNHLY, CDR2 FYNNEI. The V gene lost 4 bases and the J gene lost 10 bases, with 11 bases spanning the gap. CDR3 in DNA: TGTGCCAGCAGTGTCGAGCAAGAGGAGCAGTTCTTC. Translating it yields CASSVEQEEQFF.

The chain carries TRBV11-2 and TRBJ1-2, with 7 positions matching TRBD1. The V and J ends lost 5 bases and 0 bases, in that order; junction bases with no gene match: 12. This CDR3 has 17 residues. The germline CDR1 and CDR2 sequences are SGHAT and FQNNGV. CDR3 nucleotide sequence: TGTGCCAGCAGCCGTAGACAGGGTGATTGGACTAACTATGGCTACACCTTC. This gives the protein CASSRRQGDWTNYGYTF.

This sequence joins TRBV4-1 and TRBJ1-4; no firm D call. Germline V gene sequence: CDR1 MGHRA, CDR2 YSYEKL. This CDR3 is built from 15 residues. V was clipped by 0 bases and J by 8 bases, with 13 bases between them. The CDR3 sequence: CASSQEVGTVEKLFF. In DNA, the CDR3 is TGCGCCAGCAGCCAAGAAGTTGGTACAGTCGAAAAACTGTTTTTT.

In this sample, this clonotype turned up many times. The chain recombines TRBV2 with TRBJ2-3; D not resolved. The ends were cut back, 3 bases at V and 2 bases at J, with 6 bases in the middle. There are 13 residues in the CDR3. The germline CDR1 and CDR2 sequences are SNHLY and FYNNEI. The CDR3 reads CASSDGNTDTQYF. CDR3 DNA sequence: TGTGCCAGCAGTGACGGTAACACAGATACGCAGTATTTT.

This clonotype came up a few times. The V and J genes are TRBV6-5 and TRBJ2-1; weak D call: TRBD2 (5 bases). The germline V gene encodes CDR1 MNHEY and CDR2 SVGAGI. Deletions cut 2 bases from V and 2 bases from J, with 13 bases between. This CDR3 comprises 16 residues. CDR3 sequence reads: CASSYLAPEAYNEQFF. The DNA of the CDR3 is TGTGCCAGCAGTTACCTAGCTCCCGAAGCCTACAATGAGCAGTTCTTC.

This clonotype was observed at least ten times. The chain couples TRBV20-1 to TRBJ1-2, with 8 bases fitting TRBD1. Losses at the gene ends were 6 bases for V and 7 bases for J; bases not matched to a gene: 7. CDR3 size: 12 residues. The germline V gene has CDR1 DFQATT and CDR2 SNEGSKA (reference sequence). The CDR3: CSADRGPFGYTF. In nucleotides, the CDR3 is TGCAGTGCCGACAGGGGACCGTTTGGCTACACCTTC.

This clonotype was detected once. The chain employs TRBV12-3 or TRBV12-4 and TRBJ2-7; TRBD2 aligns across 14 bases. With 6 bases clipped from V and 4 bases from J, the junction kept 11 bases outside the gene matches. CDR3 size: 17 residues. CDR3 loop: CASSLSSRLAGGYEQYF. CDR3 DNA sequence: TGTGCCAGCAGCCTGAGCAGTAGACTAGCGGGAGGGTACGAGCAGTACTTC.

This clonotype turned up a few times. V and J are TRBV3-1 and TRBJ2-7; D call uncertain. The V end was cut by 4 bases, the J end by 3 bases, with 10 bases between. The germline V gene has CDR1 LGHDT and CDR2 YNNKEL (reference sequence). This CDR3 contains 13 residues. The CDR3 region has the DNA TGTGCCAGCAGCCCCCAACGCAACTACGAGCAGTACTTC. Residues: CASSPQRNYEQYF.

The V and J genes are TRBV3-1 and TRBJ2-1, with TRBD2 as a possible D gene (6 bases). Germline CDR1 is LGHDT and CDR2 is YNNKEL (reference sequence). The CDR3 runs to 17 residues. V lost 1 base, J lost 2 bases, and 15 bases lay in between. The CDR3 coding sequence is TGTGCCAGCAGCCAAGGACCTATAGCGGATACCTACAATGAGCAGTTCTTC. As protein: CASSQGPIADTYNEQFF.

The chain has TRBV6-5 and TRBJ2-3; D is unclear. CDR1 and CDR2 from the germline V gene are MNHEY and SVGAGI. This CDR3 is 14 amino acids long. The ends were cut back, 4 bases at V and 4 bases at J, with 12 bases in the middle. The CDR3 spells CASSLVPISDTQYF. The DNA of the CDR3 is TGTGCCAGCAGTTTGGTCCCAATCTCAGATACGCAGTATTTT.

The chain combines TRBV7-2 with TRBJ2-7, with 7 positions matching TRBD2. The junction had 15 bases not matched to a gene; V was cut back by 3 bases and J by 4 bases. The CDR3 is 17 amino acids. In germline, CDR1 is SGHTA, CDR2 FQGNSA. CDR3 in amino acids: CASSFGGGTTRSYEQYF. Written as DNA, the CDR3 is TGTGCCAGCAGCTTCGGGGGAGGGACCACGAGGAGTTACGAGCAGTACTTC.

This clonotype was seen at least ten times. This chain links TRBV7-3 with TRBJ2-3; tentative D call: TRBD2 (5 bases). Germline loops: CDR1 SGHTA, CDR2 FQGTGA. The V end was cut by 0 bases, the J end by 1 base, with 5 bases between. The CDR3 extends over 14 amino acids. The CDR3 DNA reads TGTGCCAGCAGCTTAACTAGCGGCACAGATACGCAGTATTTT. This gives the protein CASSLTSGTDTQYF.

The chain uses TRBV4-3 and TRBJ1-3; no clear D. Germline lookup yields CDR1 LGHNA and CDR2 YSLEER. The CDR3 runs to 15 residues. V was trimmed by 0 bases and J by 0 bases, leaving 6 bases between them. The CDR3 here is CASSQDISSGNTIYF. The CDR3 region has the DNA TGCGCCAGCAGCCAAGATATCAGCTCTGGAAACACCATATATTTT.

This clonotype was picked up many times. The chain carries TRBV20-1 and TRBJ2-7; 7 positions agree with TRBD2. The V and J ends lost 4 bases and 4 bases, in that order; junction bases with no gene match: 7. The CDR3 contains 13 residues. Germline V lookup: CDR1 DFQATT, CDR2 SNEGSKA (reference sequence). The CDR3 protein is CSATGTTGYEQYF. For the CDR3, the DNA is TGCAGTGCTACCGGGACTACTGGTTACGAGCAGTACTTC.

The sample holds many counts of this clonotype. The V gene is TRBV12-3 or TRBV12-4, the J gene TRBJ2-2; D is uncertain. Trimming took 2 bases from V and 0 from J, leaving 1 base between them. This CDR3 is 13 amino acids long. DNA for the CDR3: TGTGCCAGCAGTTTATCGAACACCGGGGAGCTGTTTTTT. As protein: CASSLSNTGELFF.

The V call is TRBV20-1, the J call TRBJ2-2, with a weak D call TRBD1 (5 bases). Trimming stripped 4 bases from V and 6 bases from J, with 12 bases between. Germline loops: CDR1 DFQATT, CDR2 SNEGSKA (reference sequence). CDR3 length: 13 amino acids. DNA for the CDR3: TGCAGTGCTACTTTCAGGGCCCCCGGGGAGCTGTTTTTT. The encoded protein is CSATFRAPGELFF.

The V gene is TRBV3-1, the J gene TRBJ2-7; D is perhaps TRBD1 or TRBD2 (5 bases each). The CDR3 sequence is 15 residues long. The germline V and J ends were trimmed by 4 bases and 2 bases, with 15 bases remaining between them. The germline V gene has CDR1 LGHDT and CDR2 YNNKEL (reference sequence). Here the CDR3 DNA reads TGTGCCAGCAGCCCCCCCGGGACCTCCACCTACGAGCAGTACTTC. Translation gives CASSPPGTSTYEQYF.

J is TRBJ2-5 and V is TRBV20-1; D tentatively reads TRBD1 or TRBD2 (5 bases each). Germline V gene lookup returns CDR1 DFQATT and CDR2 SNEGSKA (reference sequence). V lost 5 bases to trimming and J lost 2 bases, with 18 bases between them. This CDR3 is 15 amino acids long. CDR3 nucleotides: TGCAGTGCTCCCACCTATGGGGGTGCACAAGAGACCCAGTACTTC. Translated: CSAPTYGGAQETQYF.

This clonotype was detected only a few times. V usage is TRBV9 and J usage is TRBJ2-7, with D unclear. Germline lookup yields CDR1 SGDLS and CDR2 YYNGEE. V lost 3 bases to trimming and J lost 2 bases, with 12 bases between them. The CDR3 contains 14 residues. The CDR3 sequence is CASSEELQTYEQYF. CDR3 DNA sequence: TGTGCCAGCAGCGAGGAATTACAAACCTACGAGCAGTACTTC.

This clonotype was seen a handful of times. This chain uses TRBV29-1 with TRBJ2-2; perhaps TRBD2 as D (6 bases). This CDR3 is 11 amino acids long. The germline V and J ends were trimmed by 7 bases and 6 bases, with 9 bases remaining between them. The germline V gene has CDR1 SQVTM and CDR2 ANQGSEA. The CDR3 DNA reads as TGCAGCGGTGGGGAGGCCGGGGAGCTGTTTTTT. Amino acids: CSGGEAGELFF.

This clonotype was recorded at least ten times. This chain connects TRBV3-1 to TRBJ1-5; perhaps TRBD1 as D (5 bases). Trimming stripped 4 bases from V and 6 bases from J, with 10 bases between. CDR1 is LGHDT, CDR2 YNNKEL, per germline (reference sequence). The CDR3 covers 13 residues. The DNA of the CDR3 is TGTGCCAGCAGCCCGAGCGGGGGTCAGCCCCAGCATTTT. Residues: CASSPSGGQPQHF.

The J gene is TRBJ1-5, the V gene TRBV5-1; 8 bases match TRBD1. The V gene's germline CDR1 is SGHRS and CDR2 YFSETQ. Trimming cost V 4 bases and J 2 bases; bases outside gene matches: 2. This CDR3 has 14 residues. CDR3 residues: CASSEGQGNQPQHF. As DNA, the CDR3 is TGCGCCAGCAGCGAGGGACAGGGCAATCAGCCCCAGCATTTT.

This clonotype was seen more than once but under ten times. The chain uses TRBV12-3 or TRBV12-4 and TRBJ2-1; tentatively, D is TRBD2 (6 bases). The V gene lost 8 bases and the J gene lost 6 bases, with 23 bases spanning the gap. The CDR3 is 16 amino acids. CDR3 DNA sequence: TGTGCCAGCGGCAGGAAGGGCGGGATAGCGACCAATGAGCAGTTCTTC. This gives the protein CASGRKGGIATNEQFF.

The CDR3 here is CASSRWEGPGSYNEQFF. In nucleotides, the CDR3 is TGCGCCAGCAGCCGTTGGGAGGGCCCAGGGTCCTACAATGAGCAGTTCTTC. The chain links TRBV4-1 to TRBJ2-1; 7 bases agree with TRBD2. Germline values: CDR1 MGHRA, CDR2 YSYEKL. The length of the CDR3 is 17 residues. Trimming took 4 bases from V and 1 from J; bases not matched to a gene: 10.

This sequence joins TRBV12-3 or TRBV12-4 and TRBJ2-1; 13 nucleotides align to TRBD2. Trimming cost V 5 bases and J 9 bases; bases outside gene matches: 7. The CDR3 contains 15 residues. This CDR3 reads CASSRTSGSIGEQFF. CDR3 DNA: TGTGCCAGCAGTCGGACTAGCGGGAGTATCGGTGAGCAGTTCTTC.

This clonotype was recorded a few times. This chain joins TRBV7-9 and TRBJ1-1, with no clear D. Between the trimmed V and J ends, which lost 5 bases and 5 bases, there was a span of 12 bases. Germline V gives CDR1 SEHNR, CDR2 FQNEAQ (reference sequence). The CDR3 contains 13 residues. The CDR3 spells CASSADMRTEAFF. DNA for the CDR3: TGTGCCAGCAGCGCCGACATGAGGACTGAAGCTTTCTTT. Supplemented by reference TRBV7-9 and TRBJ1-1, the full variable domain reads DTGVSQNPRHKITKRGQNVTFRCDPISEHNRLYWYRQTLGQGPEFLTYFQNEAQLEKSRLLSDRFSAERPKGSFSTLEIQRTEQGDSAMYLCASSADMRTEAFFGQGTRLTVV.

V gene TRBV7-9 combines with J gene TRBJ2-2; perhaps TRBD1 as D (6 bases). Trimming took off 2 bases at V and 3 bases at J, with 13 bases between the two ends. Germline CDR1 SEHNR, CDR2 FQNEAQ (reference sequence). This CDR3 contains 16 residues. In DNA, the CDR3 is TGTGCCAGCAGCTTAAGATTGGGGGCGCACACCGGGGAGCTGTTTTTT. Its translation: CASSLRLGAHTGELFF.

The table lists this clonotype with many counts. The chain joins TRBV12-3 or TRBV12-4 to TRBJ2-7, with D perhaps matching TRBD1 or TRBD2 (5 bases each). The CDR3 runs to 17 residues. V lost 3 bases and J 5 bases, leaving 23 bases between the germline ends. The CDR3 loop reads CASSFLLGTTLNHEQYF. The DNA of the CDR3 is TGTGCCAGCAGTTTCCTTTTAGGGACCACTCTTAACCACGAGCAGTACTTC.

This clonotype was found many times. The rearrangement joins TRBV20-1 to TRBJ2-3, with D perhaps TRBD2 (5 bases). The CDR3 loop spans 13 amino acids. The germline gives CDR1 DFQATT, CDR2 SNEGSKA (reference sequence). The V and J ends lost 1 base and 3 bases respectively, with 8 bases between them. CDR3 amino acids: CSARGGGTDTQYF. In DNA form, the CDR3 reads TGCAGTGCTAGAGGAGGAGGTACAGATACGCAGTATTTT.

This clonotype turned up a few times. The genes are TRBV4-1 and TRBJ2-5, with TRBD2 identical over 7 bases. The CDR3 runs to 16 residues. J gave up 1 base and V 1 base, and 6 bases lay outside the gene matches. Germline-derived CDR1 and CDR2 are MGHRA and YSYEKL. DNA for the CDR3: TGCGCCAGCAGCCAAGGTACAGCGGGATTCCAAGAGACCCAGTACTTC. Translation: CASSQGTAGFQETQYF.

J is TRBJ2-7 and V is TRBV4-2, with a weak D call TRBD1 (5 bases). Germline CDR1 and CDR2: LGHNA and YNFKEQ. This CDR3 is built from 14 residues. V was shortened by 1 base and J by 7 bases, with 14 bases between the two germline ends. The CDR3 is CASSQGGLLGEQYF. Here the CDR3 DNA reads TGTGCCAGCAGCCAAGGGGGCTTATTGGGAGAGCAGTACTTC.

The chain uses TRBV20-1 and TRBJ1-5; D is possibly TRBD1 (5 bases). V shed 0 bases and J shed 8 bases, with 14 bases lying between them. Germline lookup yields CDR1 DFQATT and CDR2 SNEGSKA (reference sequence). This CDR3 spans 14 amino acids. The CDR3 DNA is TGCAGTGCTAGAGATTCTCGGGGGATTGAGCCCCAGCATTTT. This codes for CSARDSRGIEPQHF.